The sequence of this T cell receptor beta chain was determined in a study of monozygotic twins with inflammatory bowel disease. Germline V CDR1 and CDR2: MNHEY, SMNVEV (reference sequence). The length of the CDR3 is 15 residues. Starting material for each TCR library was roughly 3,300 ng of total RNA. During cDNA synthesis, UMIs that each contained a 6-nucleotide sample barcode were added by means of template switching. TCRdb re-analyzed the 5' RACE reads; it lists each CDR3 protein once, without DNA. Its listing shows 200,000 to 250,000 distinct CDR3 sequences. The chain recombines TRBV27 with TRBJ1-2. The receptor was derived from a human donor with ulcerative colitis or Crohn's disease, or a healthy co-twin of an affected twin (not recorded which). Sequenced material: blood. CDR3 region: CASSLDPYGNYGYTF.